These T cell receptor beta chains were read from a single sample in a study of blood T cell repertoires in COVID-19. Profiled with immunoSEQ multiplex PCR; TCRdb holds only in-frame clones, not every one. The sample records roughly 290,000 clones, approximately 85% being singletons. Sequenced sample: PBMCs or T cells enriched from blood (not recorded which). Receptors were obtained from a man aged 25-45 years who had recovered from COVID-19. The CDR3 runs from the conserved cysteine through the conserved F or W. D genes are given only for firm matches. Size is stated for part of the rows, as once, few or many counts, or as a class when the clone is expanded.

D	V	J	length	size	DNA	CDR3
.	TRBV5-5	TRBJ1-1	14	.	TGTGCCAGCAGCTACAGGGTCGGGGACACTGAAGCTTTCTTT	CASSYRVGDTEAFF
TRBD1	TRBV20-1	TRBJ1-2	11	.	TGCAGTGCTCCGCGGACAGGGGGCTACACCTTC	CSAPRTGGYTF
.	TRBV3-1/TRBV3-2	TRBJ1-2	13	.	TGTGCCAGCAGCCCCGGGGGGGGAGGTGGCTACACCTTC	CASSPGGGGGYTF
.	TRBV28	TRBJ1-5	12	.	TGTGCCAGCAGTTTAGAGTGGCAGCCCCAGCATTTT	CASSLEWQPQHF
TRBD2	TRBV2	TRBJ2-2	17	.	TGTGCCAGCCACCGGACTAGCGGGGGGGCGAATACCGGGGAGCTGTTTTTT	CASHRTSGGANTGELFF
.	TRBV6-5	TRBJ1-1	15	.	TGTGCCAGCAAAGAAGGGGGAGAAATCTCAGCTGAAGCTTTCTTT	CASKEGGEISAEAFF
TRBD1	TRBV27	TRBJ1-5	14	.	TGTGCCAGCAGTTTTCCGGGACAGGGTCAGCCCCAGCATTTT	CASSFPGQGQPQHF
.	TRBV6-5	TRBJ2-7	14	.	TGTGCCAGCAGGAAATACAGTACCGGCTACGAGCAGTACTTC	CASRKYSTGYEQYF
TRBD1	TRBV5-6	TRBJ1-5	14	.	TGTGCCAGCAGCTCCCTCCGGGACAGTCAGCCCCAGCATTTT	CASSSLRDSQPQHF
.	TRBV7-8	TRBJ1-2	13	.	TGTGCCAGCAGCTTACCAACTCTCGTTGGCTACACCTTC	CASSLPTLVGYTF
TRBD1	TRBV10-3	TRBJ2-1	16	.	TGTGCCATCAATGAGTCGGGGACAGGGGCCTACAATGAGCAGTTCTTC	CAINESGTGAYNEQFF
.	TRBV7-8	TRBJ1-5	17	many	TGTGCCAGCAGCCCCGCAAGCAGGGTGGTGGGCAATCAGCCCCAGCATTTT	CASSPASRVVGNQPQHF
TRBD1	TRBV30	TRBJ1-4	14	.	TGTGCCTGGAGTTGGACAGGGGGCAGTGAAAAACTGTTTTTT	CAWSWTGGSEKLFF
TRBD1	TRBV7-9	TRBJ2-2	14	.	TGTGCCAGCAGCAGACAGGGGAACACCGGGGAGCTGTTTTTT	CASSRQGNTGELFF
.	TRBV7-3	TRBJ2-2	15	few	TGTGCCAGCAGCGCCACAGGGTTGGGGACCGGGGAGCTGTTTTTT	CASSATGLGTGELFF
.	TRBV5-1	TRBJ1-1	13	once	TGCGCCAGCAGTTCAAATCCGAACACTGAAGCTTTCTTT	CASSSNPNTEAFF
.	TRBV5-8	TRBJ1-1	14	.	TGTGCCAGCAGCGCCTGGGGGGGGGATGCTGAAGCTTTCTTT	CASSAWGGDAEAFF
.	TRBV30	TRBJ1-1	17	.	TGTGCCTGGAGTGTCTCCAAAATCTCAGGGGAGGGAACTGAAGCTTTCTTT	CAWSVSKISGEGTEAFF
.	TRBV2	TRBJ2-3	15	.	TGTGCCAGCTATTTAGGGGGGGTCTCAACAGATACGCAGTATTTT	CASYLGGVSTDTQYF
TRBD1	TRBV18	TRBJ2-7	16	.	TGTGCCAGCTCACCCAGATCCGAGACAGGGGCTGGGGAGCAGTACTTC	CASSPRSETGAGEQYF
.	TRBV7-2	TRBJ2-1	16	few	TGTGCCAGCAGCCCTCCCAACATAGGGCAGGGGAATGAGCAGTTCTTC	CASSPPNIGQGNEQFF
TRBD1	TRBV5-3	TRBJ1-2	16	.	TGTGCCAGAAGCTTCTCGGCAGGACAGGGAGGGGATGGCTACACCTTC	CARSFSAGQGGDGYTF
.	TRBV7-9	TRBJ1-2	11	.	TGTGCCAGCAGCTTATCCGGTAATTACACCTTC	CASSLSGNYTF
TRBD1	TRBV10-3	TRBJ1-5	19	.	TGTGCCATCAGGAATCCATTCCGATTGGGACAGCGTAGCAATCAGCCCCAGCATTTT	CAIRNPFRLGQRSNQPQHF
.	TRBV6-6	TRBJ2-4	15	.	TGTGCCAGCACCCCCGGGGGTCTAGCCAAAAACATTCAGTACTTC	CASTPGGLAKNIQYF
.	TRBV28	TRBJ1-2	14	few	TGTGCCAGCAGCCTCCCCCTCCTCCCCCATGGCTACACCTTC	CASSLPLLPHGYTF
.	TRBV7-9	TRBJ2-1	14	.	TGTGCCAGCAGCTTGGGGGCCGCGTACAATGAGCAGTTCTTC	CASSLGAAYNEQFF
.	TRBV7-2	TRBJ2-5	15	.	TGTGCCAGCACAGGCAGGGCGGGGATCAAGGAGACCCAGTACTTC	CASTGRAGIKETQYF
TRBD2	TRBV3-1/TRBV3-2	TRBJ2-1	13	.	TGTGCCAGCAGCCGAGCGGGGGATAATGAGCAGTTCTTC	CASSRAGDNEQFF
TRBD2	TRBV25-1	TRBJ2-3	12	.	TGTGCCAGCCAGCGGGGGTCTAATACGCAGTATTTT	CASQRGSNTQYF
.	TRBV7-9	TRBJ1-5	14	once	TGTGCCACTCAGGGTAGTGGCAGCAATCAGCCCCAGCATTTT	CATQGSGSNQPQHF
.	TRBV21-1	TRBJ2-1	15	once	TGTGCCAGCAGCAAAGATAGAGGGAGAAGTAATGAGCAGTTCTTC	CASSKDRGRSNEQFF
TRBD1	TRBV24-1	TRBJ1-2	15	many	TGTGCCACCAGCCGGACAGGGGCGACTCTATATGGCTACACCTTC	CATSRTGATLYGYTF
.	TRBV6-4	TRBJ2-5	16	.	TGTGCCAGCAGTGACTCGGTAAGGGGATGGCAAGAGACCCAGTACTTC	CASSDSVRGWQETQYF
TRBD1	TRBV18	TRBJ1-1	17	.	TGTGCCAGCTCACCTTGGACAGGGGCGGGGGTGAACACTGAAGCTTTCTTT	CASSPWTGAGVNTEAFF
TRBD2	TRBV4-1	TRBJ2-3	15	.	TGCGCCAGCAGCCTCGGGCGGGGGGGTACAGATACGCAGTATTTT	CASSLGRGGTDTQYF
.	TRBV24-1	TRBJ1-2	15	.	TGTGCCACCAGTGATTTGAATCAGGGCGACTATGGCTACACCTTC	CATSDLNQGDYGYTF
.	TRBV6-5	TRBJ1-2	13	.	TGTGCCAGCAGTTGGACTTCGAACTATGGCTACACCTTC	CASSWTSNYGYTF
TRBD2	TRBV6-2/TRBV6-3	TRBJ2-2	17	.	TGTGCCAGCAGTTTACGTATGACTAGCGGGGTCACCGGGGAGCTGTTTTTT	CASSLRMTSGVTGELFF
.	TRBV10-3	TRBJ1-1	12	.	TGTGCCATCAGTGTCGCGGGGAGTGAAGCTTTCTTT	CAISVAGSEAFF
.	TRBV7-9	TRBJ1-5	15	.	TGTGCCAGCAGCTACGACAGGACGGAAAATCAGCCCCAGCATTTT	CASSYDRTENQPQHF
TRBD1	TRBV2	TRBJ2-1	12	.	TGTGCCAGCAGGACAGGGGGCGTTGAGCAGTTCTTC	CASRTGGVEQFF
.	TRBV25-1	TRBJ2-7	16	.	TGTGCCAGCAGTGAATGGGGGGAGGAGGGAGCCTACGAGCAGTACTTC	CASSEWGEEGAYEQYF
.	TRBV15	TRBJ1-5	13	.	TGTGCCACCAGTGCCCAGGCTAATCAGCCCCAGCATTTT	CATSAQANQPQHF
TRBD1	TRBV7-6	TRBJ1-5	18	.	TGTGCCAGCAGCTCCCGGGACAGGCTCCCCGATAGCAATCAGCCCCAGCATTTT	CASSSRDRLPDSNQPQHF
.	TRBV5-5	TRBJ2-7	16	.	TGTGCCAGCAGCAAAGGACAGCCCAGAAGCTCCTACGAGCAGTACTTC	CASSKGQPRSSYEQYF
TRBD1	TRBV3-1/TRBV3-2	TRBJ1-2	12	.	TGTGCCAGCAGCCAGGTCAGGGGGCATTACACCTTC	CASSQVRGHYTF
.	TRBV24-1	TRBJ1-5	13	.	TGTGCCACCAGTAAGAGGGCTAATCAGCCCCAGCATTTT	CATSKRANQPQHF